The present T cell receptor (beta chain) was sequenced within a study of cytomegalovirus exposure and HLA in healthy donors. From germline, CDR1 is SGHNT and CDR2 YENEEA. There are 16 residues in the CDR3. The V segment lost 1 base and the J segment 7 bases; nucleotides outside the gene matches: 6. Primers for the PCR totalled 60 Vbeta and 13 Jbeta. The method was immunoSEQ multiplex PCR; TCRdb's version includes in-frame clones alone and lacks a portion of them. The sample yields 100,000 to 150,000 clones, around 77% seen once. This sequence originates from a human donor in good health. The rearrangement uses TRBV11-3 and TRBJ2-7, with TRBD2 identical over 14 bases. Sequencing used PBMCs. For the CDR3, the DNA is TGTGCCAGCAGCTTAGTGGGGACTAGCGGGAGAGGAGAGCAGTACTTC. This encodes CASSLVGTSGRGEQYF.